Reported below is one TCR beta chain. Its target is unknown. Overlapping HIV-1 Gag 15-mer peptides at approximately 1 ug per peptide per mL were used. Sorted nonresponding memory CD4+ T cells were CD40L-negative, CD69-negative, CD45RO-high. This sample stems from a study of persistence of HIV-infected CD4 T cells. General study points: Antigen-responding cells were enriched for degenerate expanded CDR3beta sequences. Bulk TCR data could not be restricted to HIV-1-infected CMV-responding cells.

Sequencing used immunoSEQ version 4 in survey mode. Using immunoSEQ multiplex PCR, the repertoire was profiled, and TCRdb retains in-frame clones only, with some absent. The repertoire holds just over 35,000 clones, roughly 84% seen once, with more than 4.5% in the top ten. The germline V gene has CDR1 LNHDA and CDR2 SQIVND (reference sequence). Trimming removed 7 bases at V and 0 bases at J, with 13 bases between. The CDR3 runs to 15 residues. Specimen: cultured CD4+ T cells from PBMCs, collected from a patient who received antiretroviral therapy. The chain links TRBV19 to TRBJ1-5; D remains ambiguous. The TCR was taken from an adult with HIV. The donor label of this sample is uncertain. Here the CDR3 DNA reads TGTGCCAGTAACTCCGGTGGGGATAGCAATCAGCCCCAGCATTTT. Translated, it gives CASNSGGDSNQPQHF. Variable domain in full (rest from reference TRBV19 and TRBJ1-5): DGGITQSPKYLFRKEGQNVTLSCEQNLNHDAMYWYRQDPGQGLRLIYYSQIVNDFQKGDIAEGYSVSREKKESFPLTVTSAQKNPTAFYLCASNSGGDSNQPQHFGDGTRLSIL.